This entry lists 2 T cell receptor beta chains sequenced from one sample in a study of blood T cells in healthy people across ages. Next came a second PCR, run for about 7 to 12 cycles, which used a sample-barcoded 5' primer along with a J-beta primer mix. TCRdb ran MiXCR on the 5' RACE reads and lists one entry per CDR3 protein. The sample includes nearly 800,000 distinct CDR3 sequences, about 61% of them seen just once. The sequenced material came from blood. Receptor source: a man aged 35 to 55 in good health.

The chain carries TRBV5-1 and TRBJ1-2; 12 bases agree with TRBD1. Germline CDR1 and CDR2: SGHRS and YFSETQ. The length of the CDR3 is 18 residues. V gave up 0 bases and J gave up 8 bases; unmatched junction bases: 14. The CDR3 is CASSLDGTGGESAYGYTF. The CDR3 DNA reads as TGCGCCAGCAGCTTGGATGGGACAGGGGGCGAGTCGGCTTACGGCTACACCTTC. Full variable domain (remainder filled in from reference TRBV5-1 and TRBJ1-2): KAGVTQTPRYLIKTRGQQVTLSCSPISGHRSVSWYQQTPGQGLQFLFEYFSETQRNKGNFPGRFSGRQFSNSRSEMNVSTLELGDSALYLCASSLDGTGGESAYGYTFGSGTRLTVV.

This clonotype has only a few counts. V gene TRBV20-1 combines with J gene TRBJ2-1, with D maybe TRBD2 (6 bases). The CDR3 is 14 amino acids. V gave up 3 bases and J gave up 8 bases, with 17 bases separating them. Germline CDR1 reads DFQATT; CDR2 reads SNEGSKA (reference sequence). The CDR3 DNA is TGCAGTGCTAGTAGCGGAGCCGAGGGCGATGAGCAGTTCTTC. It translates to CSASSGAEGDEQFF.